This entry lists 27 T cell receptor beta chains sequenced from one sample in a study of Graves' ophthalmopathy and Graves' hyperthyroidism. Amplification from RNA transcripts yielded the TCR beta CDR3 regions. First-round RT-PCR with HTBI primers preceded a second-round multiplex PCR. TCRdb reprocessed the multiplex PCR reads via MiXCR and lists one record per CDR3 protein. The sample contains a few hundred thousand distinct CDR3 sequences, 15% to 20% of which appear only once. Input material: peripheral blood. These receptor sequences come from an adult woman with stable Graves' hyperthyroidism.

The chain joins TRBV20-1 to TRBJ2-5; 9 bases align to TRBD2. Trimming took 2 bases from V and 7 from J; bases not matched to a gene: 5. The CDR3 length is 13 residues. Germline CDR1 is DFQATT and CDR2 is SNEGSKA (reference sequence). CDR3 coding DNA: TGCAGTGCTAGATCGGCACTAGCGGGGACCCAGTACTTC. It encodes CSARSALAGTQYF.

For the CDR3, the DNA is TGTGCCAGCAGCAGGGGCCTGGGAGCTTTCTTT. This encodes CASSRGLGAFF. The chain combines TRBV27 with TRBJ1-1, with a possible D match to TRBD1 (6 bases). The length of the CDR3 is 11 residues. In germline, CDR1 is MNHEY, CDR2 SMNVEV (reference sequence). The V end was cut by 6 bases, the J end by 10 bases, with 12 bases between.

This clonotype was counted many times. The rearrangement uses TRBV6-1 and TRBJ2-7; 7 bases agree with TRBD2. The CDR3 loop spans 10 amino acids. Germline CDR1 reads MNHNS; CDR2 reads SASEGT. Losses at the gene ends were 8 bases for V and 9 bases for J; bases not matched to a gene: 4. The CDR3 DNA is TGTGCCAGCGGAAGGACTAGGCAGTACTTC. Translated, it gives CASGRTRQYF.

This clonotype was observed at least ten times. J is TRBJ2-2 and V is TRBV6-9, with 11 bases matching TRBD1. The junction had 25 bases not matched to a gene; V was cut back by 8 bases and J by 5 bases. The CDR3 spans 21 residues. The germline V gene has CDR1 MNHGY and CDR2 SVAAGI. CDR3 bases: TGTGCCAGCCCAGGTCCCCCGGACAGGGGGCTATTCGGGAGGTGTACCGGGGAGCTGTTTTTT. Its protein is CASPGPPDRGLFGRCTGELFF.

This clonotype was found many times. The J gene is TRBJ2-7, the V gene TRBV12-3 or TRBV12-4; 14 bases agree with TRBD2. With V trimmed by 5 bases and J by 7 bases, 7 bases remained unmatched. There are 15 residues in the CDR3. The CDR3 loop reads CASSKGTSGRDEQYF. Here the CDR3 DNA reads TGTGCCAGCAGTAAGGGGACTAGCGGGAGAGATGAGCAGTACTTC.

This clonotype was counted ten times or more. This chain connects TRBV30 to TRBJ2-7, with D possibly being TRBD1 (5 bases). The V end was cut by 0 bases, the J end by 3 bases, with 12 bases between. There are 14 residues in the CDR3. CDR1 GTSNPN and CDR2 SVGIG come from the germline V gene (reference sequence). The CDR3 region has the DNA TGTGCCTGGAGTGTAGACAGAGAATACTACGAGCAGTACTTC. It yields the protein CAWSVDREYYEQYF.

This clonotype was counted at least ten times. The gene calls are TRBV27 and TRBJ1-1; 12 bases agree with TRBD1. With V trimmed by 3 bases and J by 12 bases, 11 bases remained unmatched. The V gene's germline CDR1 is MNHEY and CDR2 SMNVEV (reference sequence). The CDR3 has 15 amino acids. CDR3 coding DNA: TGTGCCAGCAGTTTTGTGGGGACAGGGGGCCGGTTGCCTTTCTTT. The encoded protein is CASSFVGTGGRLPFF.

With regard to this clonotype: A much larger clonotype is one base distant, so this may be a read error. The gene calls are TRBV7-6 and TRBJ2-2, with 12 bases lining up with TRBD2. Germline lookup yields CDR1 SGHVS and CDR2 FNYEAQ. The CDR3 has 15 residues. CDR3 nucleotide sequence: TGTGCCAGCAGCCCACTAGCGGGGGGCACCGGGGAGCTGTGTTTT. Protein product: CASSPLAGGTGELCF.

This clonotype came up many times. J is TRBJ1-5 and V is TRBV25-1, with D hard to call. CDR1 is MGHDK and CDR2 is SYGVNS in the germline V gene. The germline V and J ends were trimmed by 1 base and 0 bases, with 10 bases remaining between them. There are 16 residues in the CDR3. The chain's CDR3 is CASSEWNSSSNQPQHF. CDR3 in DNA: TGTGCCAGCAGTGAATGGAATAGTAGTAGCAATCAGCCCCAGCATTTT.

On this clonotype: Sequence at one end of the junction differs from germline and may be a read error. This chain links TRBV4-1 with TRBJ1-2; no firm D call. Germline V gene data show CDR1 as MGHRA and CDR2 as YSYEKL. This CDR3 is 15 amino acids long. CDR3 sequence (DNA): TGCGCCAGCTGCCAAGAGCGTCACATCCTCTATGGCTACACCTTC. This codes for CASCQERHILYGYTF.

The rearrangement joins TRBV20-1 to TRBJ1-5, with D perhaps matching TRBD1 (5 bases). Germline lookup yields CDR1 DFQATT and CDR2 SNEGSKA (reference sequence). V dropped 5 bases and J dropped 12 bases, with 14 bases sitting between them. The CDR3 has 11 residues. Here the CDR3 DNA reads TGCAGTGCTGGCCGGGACTGGGGCCAGCATTTT. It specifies CSAGRDWGQHF.

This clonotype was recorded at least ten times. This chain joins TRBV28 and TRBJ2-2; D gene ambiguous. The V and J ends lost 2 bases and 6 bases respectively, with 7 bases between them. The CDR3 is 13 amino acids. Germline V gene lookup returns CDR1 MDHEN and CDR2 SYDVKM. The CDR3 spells CASSLIAAGELFF. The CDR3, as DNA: TGTGCCAGCAGTTTAATTGCAGCCGGGGAGCTGTTTTTT.

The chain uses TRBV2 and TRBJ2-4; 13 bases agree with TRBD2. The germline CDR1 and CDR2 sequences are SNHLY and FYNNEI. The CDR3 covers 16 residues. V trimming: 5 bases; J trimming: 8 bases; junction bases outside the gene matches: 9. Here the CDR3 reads CASSYETSGRLDIQYF. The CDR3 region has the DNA TGTGCCAGCAGTTACGAGACTAGCGGGAGGTTGGACATTCAGTACTTC.

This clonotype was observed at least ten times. The CDR3 DNA is TGCAGTGCTACAGGACTAGCGGCCGGGGGCTACGAGCAGTACTTC. This codes for CSATGLAAGGYEQYF. The chain has TRBV20-1 and TRBJ2-7; 10 nucleotides line up with TRBD2. CDR1 is DFQATT, CDR2 SNEGSKA, per germline (reference sequence). The V and J ends lost 4 bases and 3 bases, in that order; junction bases with no gene match: 9. CDR3 length equals 15 residues.

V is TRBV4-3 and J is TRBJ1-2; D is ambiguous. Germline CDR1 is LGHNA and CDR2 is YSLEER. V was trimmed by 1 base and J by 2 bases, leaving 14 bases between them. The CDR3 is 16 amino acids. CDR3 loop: CASSQVPTTLNYGYTF. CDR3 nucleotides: TGCGCCAGCAGCCAAGTCCCCACGACTTTAAACTATGGCTACACCTTC.

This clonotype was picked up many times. The CDR3 DNA sequence: TGTGCCAGTAGAACAGGGACCCGCAATCAGCCCCAGCATTTT. Protein: CASRTGTRNQPQHF. The chain employs TRBV6-1 and TRBJ1-5; TRBD1 is a possible D gene (6 bases). CDR1 and CDR2 from the germline V gene are MNHNS and SASEGT. V was trimmed by 9 bases and J by 2 bases, leaving 14 bases between them. The CDR3 covers 14 residues.

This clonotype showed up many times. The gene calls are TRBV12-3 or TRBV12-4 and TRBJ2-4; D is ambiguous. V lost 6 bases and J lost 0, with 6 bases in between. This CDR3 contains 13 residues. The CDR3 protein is CASSDLAKNIQYF. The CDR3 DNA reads TGTGCCAGCAGCGATTTAGCCAAAAACATTCAGTACTTC.

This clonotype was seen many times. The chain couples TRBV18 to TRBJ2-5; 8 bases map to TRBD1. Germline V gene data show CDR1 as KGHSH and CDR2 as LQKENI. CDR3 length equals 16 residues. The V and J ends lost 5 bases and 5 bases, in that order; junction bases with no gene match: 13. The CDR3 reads CASSAATGAGHETQYF. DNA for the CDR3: TGTGCCAGCTCAGCCGCGACAGGGGCAGGGCACGAGACCCAGTACTTC.

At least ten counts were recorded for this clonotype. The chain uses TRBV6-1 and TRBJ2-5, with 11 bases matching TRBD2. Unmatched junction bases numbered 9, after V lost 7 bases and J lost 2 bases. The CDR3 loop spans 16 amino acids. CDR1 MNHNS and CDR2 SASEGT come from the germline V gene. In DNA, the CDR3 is TGTGCCAGCAACCCCTTAGCGGGAGGGTCGCAAGAGACCCAGTACTTC. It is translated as CASNPLAGGSQETQYF.

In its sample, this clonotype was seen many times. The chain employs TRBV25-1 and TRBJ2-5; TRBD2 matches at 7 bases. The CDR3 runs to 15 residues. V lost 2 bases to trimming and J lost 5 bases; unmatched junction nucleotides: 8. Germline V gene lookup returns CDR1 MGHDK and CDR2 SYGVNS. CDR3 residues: CASSEREGGKETQYF. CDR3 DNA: TGTGCCAGCAGTGAAAGGGAGGGAGGGAAGGAGACCCAGTACTTC.

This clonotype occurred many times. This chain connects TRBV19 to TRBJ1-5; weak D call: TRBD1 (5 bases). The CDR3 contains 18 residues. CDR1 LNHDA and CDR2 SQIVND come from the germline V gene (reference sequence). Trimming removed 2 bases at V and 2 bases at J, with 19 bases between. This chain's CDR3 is CASSIRHLWQGGNQPQHF. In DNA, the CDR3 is TGTGCCAGTAGTATACGACATCTGTGGCAGGGAGGCAATCAGCCCCAGCATTTT.

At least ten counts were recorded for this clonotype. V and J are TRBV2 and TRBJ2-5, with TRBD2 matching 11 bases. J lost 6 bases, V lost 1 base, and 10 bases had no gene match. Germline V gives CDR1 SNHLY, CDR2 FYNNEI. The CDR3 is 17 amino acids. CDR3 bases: TGTGCCAGCAGTGAAGGGGTTAGCGGGAGGGCTGGGAAGACCCAGTACTTC. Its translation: CASSEGVSGRAGKTQYF.

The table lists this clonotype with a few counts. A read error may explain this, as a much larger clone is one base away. The CDR3 DNA is TGTGCCAGCAGCTTCTCAGGGGATCAGCCCCAGCATTTT. Protein sequence: CASSFSGDQPQHF. The genes are TRBV7-2 and TRBJ1-5; D possibly corresponds to TRBD1 (6 bases). CDR1 SGHTA and CDR2 FQGNSA come from the germline V gene. V gave up 3 bases and J gave up 5 bases, with 8 bases separating them. The CDR3 extends over 13 amino acids.

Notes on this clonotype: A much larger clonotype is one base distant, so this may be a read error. The DNA of the CDR3 is TGCGCCAGCCGAGGACAGTCCCACTACGAGCCGTACTTC. Its translation: CASRGQSHYEPYF. The chain carries TRBV5-1 and TRBJ2-7, with TRBD1 as a possible D gene (6 bases). This CDR3 is 13 amino acids long. Germline V gene lookup returns CDR1 SGHRS and CDR2 YFSETQ.

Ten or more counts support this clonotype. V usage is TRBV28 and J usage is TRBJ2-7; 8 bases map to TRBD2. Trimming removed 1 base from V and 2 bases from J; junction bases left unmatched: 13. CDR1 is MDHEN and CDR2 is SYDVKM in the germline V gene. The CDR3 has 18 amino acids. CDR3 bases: TGTGCCAGCAGTTTATTGGGTATGGCGGGAGGTCGTCCCTACGAGCAGTACTTC. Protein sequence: CASSLLGMAGGRPYEQYF.

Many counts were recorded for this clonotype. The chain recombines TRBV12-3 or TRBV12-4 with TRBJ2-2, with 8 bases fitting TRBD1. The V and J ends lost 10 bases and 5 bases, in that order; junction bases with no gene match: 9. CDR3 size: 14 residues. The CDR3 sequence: CATRGQGRTGELFF. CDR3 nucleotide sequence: TGTGCCACAAGAGGACAGGGTCGAACCGGGGAGCTGTTTTTT.

This CDR3 is CASSPLRTGGGMAQYF. The CDR3 nucleotides read TGTGCCAGCAGCCCTCTAAGGACAGGGGGCGGCATGGCCCAGTACTTC. J is TRBJ2-5 and V is TRBV28; 11 positions match TRBD1. The CDR3 length is 16 residues. J lost 9 bases, V lost 6 bases, and 15 bases had no gene match. CDR1 and CDR2 (germline): MDHEN, SYDVKM.